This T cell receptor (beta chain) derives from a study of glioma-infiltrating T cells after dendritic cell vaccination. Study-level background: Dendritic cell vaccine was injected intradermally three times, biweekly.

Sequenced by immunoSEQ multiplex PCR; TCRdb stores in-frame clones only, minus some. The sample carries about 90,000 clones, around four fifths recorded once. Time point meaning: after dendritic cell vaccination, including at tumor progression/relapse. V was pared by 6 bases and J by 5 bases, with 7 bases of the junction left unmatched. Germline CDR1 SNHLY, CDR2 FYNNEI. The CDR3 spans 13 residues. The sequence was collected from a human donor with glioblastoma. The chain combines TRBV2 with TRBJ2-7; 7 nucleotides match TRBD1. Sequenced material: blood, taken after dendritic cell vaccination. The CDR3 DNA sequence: TGTGCCAGCAGCCGACAGGGTTCCAACGAGCAGTACTTC. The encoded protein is CASSRQGSNEQYF. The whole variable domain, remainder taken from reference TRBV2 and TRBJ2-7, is EPEVTQTPSHQVTQMGQEVILRCVPISNHLYFYWYRQILGQKVEFLVSFYNNEISEKSEIFDDQFSVERPDGSNFTLKIRSTKLEDSAMYFCASSRQGSNEQYFGPGTRLTVT.